A selection of T cell receptor beta chains follows, all from one sample in a study of blood T cells in healthy people across ages. TCRdb called the 5' RACE reads again in MiXCR, with one record for every CDR3 protein. The data contain roughly 900,000 distinct CDR3 sequences, approximately 49% of them singletons. Sequencing input: blood. These TCRs come from a man under 40 in good health. CDR3s include the opening cysteine and the closing phenylalanine or tryptophan. Fields, in order: J gene, D gene, CDR3 length, V gene, clone size, CDR3 protein, CDR3 DNA. The D gene is left open where the match is weak. Where a row states a size, it is once, few, many or the class of an expanded clone; other rows omit it.

>TRBJ2-3|TRBD2|16|TRBV7-2|few
CASSLALLAGVDTQYF
TGTGCCAGCAGCTTAGCTCTACTAGCGGGGGTAGATACGCAGTATTTT
>TRBJ1-4|-|15|TRBV15|-
CATSVSSGRFEKLFF
TGTGCCACCAGCGTGAGTTCGGGGAGGTTCGAAAAACTGTTTTTT
>TRBJ2-3|-|12|TRBV7-2|-
CASSTGSYTQYF
TGTGCCAGCAGCACCGGGAGCTATACGCAGTATTTT
>TRBJ2-1|TRBD2|18|TRBV20-1|-
CSARGLAGGVSSYNEQFF
TGCAGTGCTAGAGGGCTAGCGGGGGGGGTAAGCTCCTACAATGAGCAGTTCTTC
>TRBJ1-6|-|14|TRBV6-1|-
CASSEVGRDSPLHF
TGTGCCAGCAGTGAGGTCGGACGGGATTCACCCCTCCACTTT
>TRBJ2-1|TRBD2|15|TRBV4-2|-
CASSQETSGRDEQFF
TGTGCCAGCAGCCAAGAAACTAGCGGACGAGATGAGCAGTTCTTC
>TRBJ1-4|-|15|TRBV3-1|-
CASSQGGHGVEKLFF
TGTGCCAGCAGCCAAGGAGGACACGGAGTTGAAAAACTGTTTTTT
>TRBJ1-1|TRBD1|16|TRBV20-1|once
CSARDPRKGADTEAFF
TGCAGTGCTAGAGATCCTCGAAAGGGGGCTGACACTGAAGCTTTCTTT
>TRBJ2-5|-|11|TRBV6-2/TRBV6-3|-
CASSQARDQYF
TGTGCCAGCAGCCAAGCCAGGGACCAGTACTTC
>TRBJ2-6|TRBD2|17|TRBV9|-
CASRSSGPDSGASVLTF
TGTGCCAGCAGATCTAGCGGGCCTGACTCTGGGGCCAGCGTCCTGACTTTC
>TRBJ2-1|-|13|TRBV5-4|few
CASSLFGQNEQFF
TGTGCCAGCAGCTTGTTTGGGCAGAATGAGCAGTTCTTC
>TRBJ1-2|-|11|TRBV6-6|few
CASRVQEGYTF
TGTGCCAGCAGAGTACAGGAGGGCTACACCTTC
>TRBJ2-3|-|13|TRBV6-5|many
CASTLPGTDTQYF
TGTGCCAGTACCCTCCCAGGGACAGATACGCAGTATTTT
>TRBJ1-1|-|14|TRBV12-3/TRBV12-4|-
CASSFRQGNTEAFF
TGTGCCAGCAGTTTTCGGCAGGGGAACACTGAAGCTTTCTTT
>TRBJ2-7|-|18|TRBV7-9|-
CASSRGGGGPSSYNEQYF
TGTGCCAGCAGCCGAGGAGGAGGGGGCCCTAGCTCCTACAATGAGCAGTACTTC
>TRBJ1-5|TRBD1|17|TRBV20-1|-
CSARRQTGGYRNQPQHF
TGCAGTGCTAGACGTCAAACAGGGGGCTATAGGAATCAGCCCCAGCATTTT
>TRBJ1-1|-|14|TRBV25-1|-
CASSESVMNIEAFF
TGTGCCAGCAGTGAATCAGTGATGAACATTGAAGCTTTCTTT
>TRBJ2-5|TRBD2|15|TRBV20-1|-
CSARDSAGGMETQYF
TGCAGTGCTAGAGATTCTGCGGGGGGCATGGAGACCCAGTACTTC
>TRBJ2-7|TRBD1|15|TRBV18|once
CASSLTGTAYYEQYF
TGTGCCAGCTCACTAACCGGGACAGCCTACTACGAGCAGTACTTC
>TRBJ2-7|-|15|TRBV27|-
CASGGPYGSSYEQYF
TGTGCCAGCGGGGGACCTTATGGGAGCTCCTACGAGCAGTACTTC
>TRBJ2-1|-|15|TRBV12-3/TRBV12-4|-
CASSVDSRLYNEQFF
TGTGCCAGCAGTGTCGACAGTCGCCTCTACAATGAGCAGTTCTTC
>TRBJ1-5|-|13|TRBV29-1|-
CSVGQGDNQPQHF
TGCAGCGTTGGTCAGGGCGACAATCAGCCCCAGCATTTT
>TRBJ2-7|-|14|TRBV12-3/TRBV12-4|-
CASSLGYSYNEQYF
TGTGCCAGCAGTTTGGGGTACTCCTACAATGAGCAGTACTTC
>TRBJ2-1|-|13|TRBV6-2/TRBV6-3|-
CASSHGSPNEQFF
TGTGCCAGCAGCCACGGATCTCCCAATGAGCAGTTCTTC
>TRBJ2-5|TRBD2|14|TRBV29-1|once
CSVEWAGGIETQYF
TGCAGCGTTGAATGGGCGGGAGGGATAGAGACCCAGTACTTC
>TRBJ1-4|-|16|TRBV4-2|-
CASSQPGETVNEKLFF
TGTGCCAGCAGCCAACCCGGGGAAACCGTGAATGAAAAACTGTTTTTT
>TRBJ1-2|-|16|TRBV7-9|-
CASSPQTIRVFNGYTF
TGTGCCAGCAGTCCACAAACGATAAGGGTTTTCAACGGCTACACCTTC
>TRBJ2-7|-|13|TRBV6-5|few
CASSYSGNNEQYF
TGTGCCAGCAGTTACTCGGGCAACAATGAGCAGTACTTC
>TRBJ2-4|-|15|TRBV18|-
CASSLSSTTGNIQYF
TGTGCCAGCTCACTATCGTCCACTACGGGAAACATTCAGTACTTC
>TRBJ2-1|TRBD1|16|TRBV12-3/TRBV12-4|few
CASSLFRDRVSREQFF
TGTGCCAGCAGTCTCTTCCGGGACAGGGTGTCGCGGGAGCAGTTCTTC
>TRBJ2-2|-|15|TRBV7-2|-
CASSFGQSRTGELFF
TGTGCCAGCAGCTTCGGACAGAGTCGGACCGGGGAGCTGTTTTTT
>TRBJ1-4|-|14|TRBV28|few
CASRAQTINEKLFF
TGTGCCAGCAGGGCCCAAACTATTAATGAAAAACTGTTTTTT
>TRBJ1-3|TRBD1|13|TRBV29-1|-
CSVQHRGWNTIYF
TGCAGCGTCCAACACAGGGGTTGGAACACCATATATTTT
>TRBJ2-1|-|11|TRBV12-3/TRBV12-4|many
CASSLEDEQFF
TGTGCCAGCAGTTTAGAAGATGAGCAGTTCTTC
>TRBJ2-1|TRBD2|12|TRBV2|few
CASVGGDNEQFF
TGTGCCAGTGTGGGGGGGGACAATGAGCAGTTCTTC
>TRBJ2-1|TRBD2|15|TRBV5-1|many
CASSSGTSGTNEQFF
TGCGCCAGCAGCTCAGGGACTAGCGGTACGAATGAGCAGTTCTTC
>TRBJ1-2|TRBD1|13|TRBV20-1|few
CSASFGQGNGYTF
TGCAGTGCTAGTTTCGGACAGGGGAATGGCTACACCTTC
>TRBJ2-1|-|17|TRBV4-1|-
CASSQDGGDPSYNEQFF
TGCGCCAGCAGCCAAGATGGGGGTGACCCCTCCTACAATGAGCAGTTCTTC
>TRBJ2-5|-|16|TRBV7-2|-
CASSLERAEGQETQYF
TGTGCCAGCAGCTTAGAGAGGGCAGAAGGCCAAGAGACCCAGTACTTC
>TRBJ2-1|-|14|TRBV10-3|-
CAISQGSRQGEQFF
TGTGCCATCAGTCAGGGGTCCCGACAAGGGGAGCAGTTCTTC
>TRBJ1-5|-|16|TRBV7-8|-
CASSLGLRGSNQPQHF
TGTGCCAGCAGCTTAGGGTTACGGGGGAGCAATCAGCCCCAGCATTTT
>TRBJ2-1|-|13|TRBV7-8|few
CASSAGWDNEQFF
TGTGCCAGCAGCGCCGGGTGGGACAATGAGCAGTTCTTC
>TRBJ2-3|TRBD2|16|TRBV7-2|few
CASSEPSGGALDTQYF
TGTGCCAGCAGCGAGCCTAGCGGGGGGGCGTTGGATACGCAGTATTTT
>TRBJ2-7|-|16|TRBV21-1|-
CASSNWVQGLTYEQYF
TGTGCCAGCAGCAACTGGGTACAGGGGCTAACCTACGAGCAGTACTTC
>TRBJ2-1|-|13|TRBV29-1|-
CSVGARADNEQFF
TGCAGCGTTGGAGCCCGCGCTGACAATGAGCAGTTCTTC
>TRBJ2-7|TRBD2|15|TRBV20-1|-
CSAKPGTSGGYEQYF
TGCAGTGCAAAGCCCGGGACTAGCGGGGGCTACGAGCAGTACTTC
>TRBJ1-4|TRBD1|18|TRBV4-2|few
CASSQGVGQGPTNEKLFF
TGTGCCAGCAGCCAAGGTGTCGGACAGGGACCAACTAATGAAAAACTGTTTTTT
>TRBJ2-5|-|9|TRBV11-2|-
CAGHETQYF
TGTGCCGGTCACGAGACCCAGTACTTC
>TRBJ1-2|-|14|TRBV25-1|-
CASSDPSRDYGYTF
TGTGCCAGCAGTGACCCCAGCAGGGACTATGGCTACACCTTC
>TRBJ2-7|-|15|TRBV27|-
CASSSPYRGYYEQYF
TGTGCCAGCAGTTCCCCTTATCGGGGGTACTACGAGCAGTACTTC
>TRBJ1-4|-|15|TRBV25-1|-
CASSESYPTNEKLFF
TGTGCCAGCAGTGAAAGTTACCCAACTAATGAAAAACTGTTTTTT
>TRBJ2-3|-|16|TRBV5-1|-
CASNPQGLGDTDTQYF
TGCGCCAGCAACCCGCAGGGCCTAGGGGACACAGATACGCAGTATTTT
>TRBJ2-7|-|13|TRBV9|many
CASSPAASYEQYF
TGTGCCAGCAGCCCTGCGGCCTCCTACGAGCAGTACTTC
>TRBJ2-7|TRBD1|15|TRBV7-9|-
CASSLRQGGLHEQYF
TGTGCCAGCAGCTTAAGACAGGGGGGGCTCCACGAGCAGTACTTC
>TRBJ2-6|TRBD1|17|TRBV6-2/TRBV6-3|few
CASSSGTGYSGANVLTF
TGTGCCAGCAGTTCCGGGACAGGGTACTCTGGGGCCAACGTCCTGACTTTC
>TRBJ2-3|-|15|TRBV15|-
CATRGAHGSTDTQYF
TGTGCCACCAGAGGGGCACATGGAAGCACAGATACGCAGTATTTT
>TRBJ2-1|-|14|TRBV5-1|once
CASSPNAGSNEQFF
TGCGCCAGCAGCCCTAACGCAGGGAGCAATGAGCAGTTCTTC
>TRBJ2-7|-|13|TRBV12-3/TRBV12-4|few
CASSLNRVGEQYF
TGTGCCAGCAGTTTAAACAGGGTCGGCGAGCAGTACTTC
>TRBJ1-5|-|15|TRBV28|-
CASSLRAQGRQPQHF
TGTGCCAGCAGTTTACGGGCACAGGGCCGTCAGCCCCAGCATTTT
>TRBJ1-4|-|13|TRBV4-2|few
CASSQDLREKLFF
TGTGCCAGCAGCCAAGATCTAAGGGAAAAACTGTTTTTT